A selection of T cell receptor beta chains follows, all from one sample in a study of beta chain features in type 1 diabetes. Sequencing used immunoSEQ multiplex PCR; TCRdb keeps in-frame clones, though not all of them. The sample includes a few hundred thousand clones, 12% to 15% of them seen just once. Source material: central memory CD4+ T cells from blood. The receptor source for this set is a man aged 25 to 40 in good health. Each CDR3 is given with its conserved first and last residue. The D gene is left open where the match is weak. Size tells how often a clone was seen (once, few, many) or the class of an expanded clone, and some rows leave it out.

j_call: TRBJ1-1; v_call: TRBV30; d_call: TRBD1; clone_size: -; cdr3_aa: CAWSPSGTGEAFF; cdr3_nt: TGTGCCTGGAGTCCGTCCGGGACAGGGGAAGCTTTCTTT
j_call: TRBJ2-4; v_call: TRBV7-2; d_call: TRBD2; clone_size: few; cdr3_aa: CASTSSGLAKNIQYF; cdr3_nt: TGTGCCAGCACCTCTAGCGGACTAGCCAAAAACATTCAGTACTTC
j_call: TRBJ2-5; v_call: TRBV9; d_call: -; clone_size: -; cdr3_aa: CASSPVTGWAWETQYF; cdr3_nt: TGTGCCAGCAGCCCCGTTACCGGATGGGCATGGGAGACCCAGTACTTC
j_call: TRBJ2-1; v_call: TRBV11-2; d_call: TRBD1; clone_size: -; cdr3_aa: CASSSRQGRSYNEQFF; cdr3_nt: TGTGCCAGCAGCTCTCGACAGGGTCGCTCCTACAATGAGCAGTTCTTC
j_call: TRBJ2-1; v_call: TRBV7-9; d_call: -; clone_size: -; cdr3_aa: CASSSQGNEQFF; cdr3_nt: TGTGCCAGCAGCTCACAGGGCAATGAGCAGTTCTTC
j_call: TRBJ2-1; v_call: TRBV7-2; d_call: -; clone_size: -; cdr3_aa: CASSLAGGHNEQFF; cdr3_nt: TGTGCCAGCAGCTTAGCGGGTGGCCACAATGAGCAGTTCTTC
j_call: TRBJ2-3; v_call: TRBV7-9; d_call: -; clone_size: few; cdr3_aa: CASSSPLSGASGHTQYF; cdr3_nt: TGTGCCAGCAGCTCACCCCTTTCGGGGGCATCAGGACATACGCAGTATTTT
j_call: TRBJ1-3; v_call: TRBV2; d_call: -; clone_size: -; cdr3_aa: CASSVWAVSGNTIYF; cdr3_nt: TGTGCCAGCAGTGTCTGGGCGGTCTCTGGAAACACCATATATTTT
j_call: TRBJ1-5; v_call: TRBV19; d_call: -; clone_size: few; cdr3_aa: CASRRGVGSNQPQHF; cdr3_nt: TGTGCCTCTAGGCGGGGGGTAGGCAGCAATCAGCCCCAGCATTTT
j_call: TRBJ2-2; v_call: TRBV6-6; d_call: -; clone_size: few; cdr3_aa: CASSELPGTGELFF; cdr3_nt: TGTGCCAGCAGCGAGCTTCCAGGGACCGGGGAGCTGTTTTTT
j_call: TRBJ1-1; v_call: TRBV6-5; d_call: -; clone_size: few; cdr3_aa: CASSYRPKNTEAFF; cdr3_nt: TGTGCCAGCAGTTACCGGCCGAAGAACACTGAAGCTTTCTTT
j_call: TRBJ2-1; v_call: TRBV19; d_call: -; clone_size: -; cdr3_aa: CASSIDWKQFF; cdr3_nt: TGTGCCAGTAGTATTGACTGGAAGCAGTTCTTC
j_call: TRBJ2-3; v_call: TRBV4-2; d_call: -; clone_size: -; cdr3_aa: CASSQVASTDTQYF; cdr3_nt: TGTGCCAGCAGCCAAGTTGCCTCCACAGATACGCAGTATTTT
j_call: TRBJ2-3; v_call: TRBV6-1; d_call: -; clone_size: few; cdr3_aa: CASSEARGVGTDTQYF; cdr3_nt: TGTGCCAGCAGTGAAGCGAGAGGGGTGGGCACAGATACGCAGTATTTT
j_call: TRBJ1-1; v_call: TRBV5-4; d_call: -; clone_size: -; cdr3_aa: CASSGTEAFF; cdr3_nt: TGTGCCAGTTCGGGCACTGAAGCTTTCTTT
j_call: TRBJ2-2; v_call: TRBV2; d_call: -; clone_size: -; cdr3_aa: CASSELAVTGELFF; cdr3_nt: TGTGCCAGCAGTGAACTAGCAGTCACCGGGGAGCTGTTTTTT